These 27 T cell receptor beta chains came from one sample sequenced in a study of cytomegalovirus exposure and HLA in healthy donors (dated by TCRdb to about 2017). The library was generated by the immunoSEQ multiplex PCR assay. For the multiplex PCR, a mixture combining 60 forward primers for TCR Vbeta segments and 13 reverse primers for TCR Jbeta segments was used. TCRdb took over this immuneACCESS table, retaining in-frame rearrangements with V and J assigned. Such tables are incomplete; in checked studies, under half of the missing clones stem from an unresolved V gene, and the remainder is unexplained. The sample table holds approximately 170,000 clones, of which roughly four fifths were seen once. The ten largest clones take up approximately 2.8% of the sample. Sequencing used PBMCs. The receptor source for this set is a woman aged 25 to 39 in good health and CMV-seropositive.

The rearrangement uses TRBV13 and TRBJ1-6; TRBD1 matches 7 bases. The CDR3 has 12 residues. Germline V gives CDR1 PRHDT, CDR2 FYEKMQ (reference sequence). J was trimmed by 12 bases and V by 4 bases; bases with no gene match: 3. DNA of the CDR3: TGTGCCAGCAGCTCGGGACAGAAACCCCTCCACTTT. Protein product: CASSSGQKPLHF.

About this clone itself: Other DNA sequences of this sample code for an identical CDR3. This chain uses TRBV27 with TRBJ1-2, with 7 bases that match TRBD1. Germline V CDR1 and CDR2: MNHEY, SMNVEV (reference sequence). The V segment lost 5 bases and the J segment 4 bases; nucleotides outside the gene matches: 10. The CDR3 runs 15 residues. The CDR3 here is CASSPRQGLSYGYTF. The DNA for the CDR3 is TGTGCCAGCAGTCCACGACAGGGATTGAGCTATGGCTACACCTTC.

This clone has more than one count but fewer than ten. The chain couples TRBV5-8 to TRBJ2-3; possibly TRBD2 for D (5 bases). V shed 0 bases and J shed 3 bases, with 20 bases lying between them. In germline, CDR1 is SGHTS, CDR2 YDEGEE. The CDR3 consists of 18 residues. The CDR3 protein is CASSLAWGSEVRTDTQYF. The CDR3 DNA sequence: TGTGCCAGCAGCTTGGCCTGGGGTAGCGAGGTTAGGACAGATACGCAGTATTTT. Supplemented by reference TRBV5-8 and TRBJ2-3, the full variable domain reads EAGVTQSPTHLIKTRGQQATLRCSPISGHTSVYWYQQALGLGLQFLLWYDEGEERNRGNFPPRFSGRQFPNYSSELNVNALELEDSALYLCASSLAWGSEVRTDTQYFGPGTRLTVL.

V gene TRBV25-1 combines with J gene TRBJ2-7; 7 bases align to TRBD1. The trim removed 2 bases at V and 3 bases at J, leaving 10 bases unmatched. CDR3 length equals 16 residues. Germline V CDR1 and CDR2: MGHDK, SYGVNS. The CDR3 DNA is TGTGCCAGCAGTGAAAACCCCGCCCAGGGGGACTACGAGCAGTACTTC. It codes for CASSENPAQGDYEQYF.

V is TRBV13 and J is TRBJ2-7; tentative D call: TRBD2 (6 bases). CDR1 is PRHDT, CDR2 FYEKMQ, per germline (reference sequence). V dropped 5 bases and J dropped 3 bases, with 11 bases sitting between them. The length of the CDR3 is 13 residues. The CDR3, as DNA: TGTGCCAGCAGCGCGGGACCTATCTACGAGCAGTACTTC. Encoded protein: CASSAGPIYEQYF. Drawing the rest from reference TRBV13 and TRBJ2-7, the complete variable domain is AAGVIQSPRHLIKEKRETATLKCYPIPRHDTVYWYQQGPGQDPQFLISFYEKMQSDKGSIPDRFSAQQFSDYHSELNMSSLELGDSALYFCASSAGPIYEQYFGPGTRLTVT.

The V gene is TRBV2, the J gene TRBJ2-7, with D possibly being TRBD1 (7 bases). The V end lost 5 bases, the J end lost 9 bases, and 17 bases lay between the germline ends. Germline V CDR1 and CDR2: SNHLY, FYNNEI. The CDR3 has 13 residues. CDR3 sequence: CASSFEHRGGQYF. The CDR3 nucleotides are TGTGCCAGCAGTTTTGAGCACAGGGGAGGGCAGTACTTC.

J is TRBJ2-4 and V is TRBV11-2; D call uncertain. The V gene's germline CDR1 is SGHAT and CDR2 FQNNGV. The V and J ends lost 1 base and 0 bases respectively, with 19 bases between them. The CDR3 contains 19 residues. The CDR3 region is CASSLGEANRNLAKNIQYF. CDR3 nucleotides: TGTGCCAGCAGCTTAGGAGAGGCTAACCGAAACTTAGCCAAAAACATTCAGTACTTC.

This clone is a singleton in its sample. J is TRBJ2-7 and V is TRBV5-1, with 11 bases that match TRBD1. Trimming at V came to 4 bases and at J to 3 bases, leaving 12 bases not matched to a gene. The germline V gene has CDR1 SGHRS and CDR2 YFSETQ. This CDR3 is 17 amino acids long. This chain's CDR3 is CASSEQDGTGGIYEQYF. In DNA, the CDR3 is TGCGCCAGCAGCGAGCAAGACGGGACAGGGGGTATCTACGAGCAGTACTTC.

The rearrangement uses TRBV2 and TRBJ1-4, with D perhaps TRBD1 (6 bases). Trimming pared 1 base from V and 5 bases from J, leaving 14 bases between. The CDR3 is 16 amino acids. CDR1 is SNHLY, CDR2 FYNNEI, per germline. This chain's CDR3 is CASSEGGRGRNEKLFF. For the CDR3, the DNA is TGTGCCAGCAGTGAAGGGGGGCGGGGGAGGAATGAAAAACTGTTTTTT.

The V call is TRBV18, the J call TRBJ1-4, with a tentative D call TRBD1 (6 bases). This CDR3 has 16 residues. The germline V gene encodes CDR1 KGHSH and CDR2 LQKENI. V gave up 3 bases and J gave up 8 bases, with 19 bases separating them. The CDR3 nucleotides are TGTGCCAGCTCACCGTACTTGACAGGAAAAGAAGAAAAACTGTTTTTT. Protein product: CASSPYLTGKEEKLFF.

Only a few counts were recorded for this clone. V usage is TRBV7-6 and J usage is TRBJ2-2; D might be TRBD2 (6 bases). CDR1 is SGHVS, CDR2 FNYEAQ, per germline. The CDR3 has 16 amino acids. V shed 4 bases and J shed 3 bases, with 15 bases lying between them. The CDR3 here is CASSSIHGTYTGELFF. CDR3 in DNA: TGTGCCAGCAGCTCGATACACGGGACTTACACCGGGGAGCTGTTTTTT.

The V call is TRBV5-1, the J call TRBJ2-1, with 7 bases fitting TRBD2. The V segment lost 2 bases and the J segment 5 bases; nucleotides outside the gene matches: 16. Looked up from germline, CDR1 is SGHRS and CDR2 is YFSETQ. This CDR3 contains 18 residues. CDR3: CASSLVPGPGGTDNEQFF. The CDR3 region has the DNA TGCGCCAGCAGCTTAGTACCGGGTCCGGGAGGCACCGACAATGAGCAGTTCTTC. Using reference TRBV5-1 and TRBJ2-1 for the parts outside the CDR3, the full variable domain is KAGVTQTPRYLIKTRGQQVTLSCSPISGHRSVSWYQQTPGQGLQFLFEYFSETQRNKGNFPGRFSGRQFSNSRSEMNVSTLELGDSALYLCASSLVPGPGGTDNEQFFGPGTRLTVL.

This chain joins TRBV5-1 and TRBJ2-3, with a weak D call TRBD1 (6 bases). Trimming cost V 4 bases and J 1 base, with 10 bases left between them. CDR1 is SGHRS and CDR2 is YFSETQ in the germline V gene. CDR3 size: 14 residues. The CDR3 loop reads CASSKQGRTDTQYF. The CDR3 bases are TGCGCCAGCAGCAAACAGGGTCGCACAGATACGCAGTATTTT.

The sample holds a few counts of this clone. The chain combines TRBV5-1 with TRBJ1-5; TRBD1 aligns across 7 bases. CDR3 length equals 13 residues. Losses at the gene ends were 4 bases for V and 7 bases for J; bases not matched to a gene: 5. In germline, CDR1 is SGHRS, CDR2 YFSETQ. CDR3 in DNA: TGCGCCAGCAGCCCGACAGGGCCCCAGCCCCAGCATTTT. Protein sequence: CASSPTGPQPQHF.

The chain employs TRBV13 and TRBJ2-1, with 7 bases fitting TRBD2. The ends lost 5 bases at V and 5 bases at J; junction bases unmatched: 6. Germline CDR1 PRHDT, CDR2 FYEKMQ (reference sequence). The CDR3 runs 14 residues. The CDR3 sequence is CASSERETDNEQFF. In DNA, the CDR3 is TGTGCCAGCAGCGAGCGGGAAACGGACAATGAGCAGTTCTTC.

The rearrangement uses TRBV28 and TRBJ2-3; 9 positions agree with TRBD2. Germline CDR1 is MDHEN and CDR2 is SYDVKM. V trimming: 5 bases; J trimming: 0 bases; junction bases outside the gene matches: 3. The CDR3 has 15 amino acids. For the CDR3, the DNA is TGTGCCAGCAGTACTCTAGCGGGGAGCACAGATACGCAGTATTTT. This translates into CASSTLAGSTDTQYF.

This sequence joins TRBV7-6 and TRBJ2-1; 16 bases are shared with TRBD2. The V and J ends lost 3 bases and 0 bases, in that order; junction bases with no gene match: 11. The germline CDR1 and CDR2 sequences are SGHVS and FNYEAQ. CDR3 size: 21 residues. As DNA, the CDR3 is TGTGCCAGCAGCTTCCCCAGCGGGACTAGCGGGAGGGCCTTCTCCTACAATGAGCAGTTCTTC. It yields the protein CASSFPSGTSGRAFSYNEQFF.

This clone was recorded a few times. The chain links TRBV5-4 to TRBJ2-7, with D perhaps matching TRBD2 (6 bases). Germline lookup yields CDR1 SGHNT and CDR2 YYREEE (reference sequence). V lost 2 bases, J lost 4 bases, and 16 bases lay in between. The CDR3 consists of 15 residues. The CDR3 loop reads CASSFPTGGFYEQYF. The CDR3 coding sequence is TGTGCCAGCAGCTTCCCGACTGGAGGGTTTTACGAGCAGTACTTC.

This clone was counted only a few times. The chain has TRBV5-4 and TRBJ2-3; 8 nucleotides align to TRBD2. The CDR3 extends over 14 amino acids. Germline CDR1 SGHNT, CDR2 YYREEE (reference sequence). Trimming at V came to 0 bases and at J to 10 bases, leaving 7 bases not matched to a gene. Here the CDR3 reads CASSLAGGAQAQYF. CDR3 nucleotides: TGTGCCAGCAGCTTGGCGGGGGGGGCCCAGGCGCAGTATTTT.

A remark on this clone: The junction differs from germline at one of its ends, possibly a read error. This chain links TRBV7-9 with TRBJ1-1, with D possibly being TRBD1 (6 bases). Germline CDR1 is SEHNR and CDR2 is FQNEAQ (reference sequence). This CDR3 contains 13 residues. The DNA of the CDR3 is TGTTCCAGCAGCGCAACACAGGGACCTGAAGCTTTCTTT. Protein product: CSSSATQGPEAFF.

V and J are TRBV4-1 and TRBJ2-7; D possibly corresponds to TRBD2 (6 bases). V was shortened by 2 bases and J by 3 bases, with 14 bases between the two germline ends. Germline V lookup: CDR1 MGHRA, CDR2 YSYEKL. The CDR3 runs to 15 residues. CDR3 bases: TGCGCCAGCAGCCAACCGGGACTCGGAAACTACGAGCAGTACTTC. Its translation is CASSQPGLGNYEQYF.

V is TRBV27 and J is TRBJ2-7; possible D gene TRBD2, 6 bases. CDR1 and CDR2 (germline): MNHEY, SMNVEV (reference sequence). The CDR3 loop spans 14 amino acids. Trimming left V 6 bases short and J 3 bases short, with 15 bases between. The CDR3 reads CASRSRETDYEQYF. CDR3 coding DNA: TGTGCCAGCAGATCCCGGGAGACGGACTACGAGCAGTACTTC.

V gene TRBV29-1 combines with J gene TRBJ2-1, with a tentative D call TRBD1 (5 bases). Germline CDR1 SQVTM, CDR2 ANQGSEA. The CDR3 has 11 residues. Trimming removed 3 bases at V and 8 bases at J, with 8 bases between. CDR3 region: CSVDLGHEQFF. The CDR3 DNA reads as TGCAGCGTTGATCTGGGGCATGAGCAGTTCTTC.

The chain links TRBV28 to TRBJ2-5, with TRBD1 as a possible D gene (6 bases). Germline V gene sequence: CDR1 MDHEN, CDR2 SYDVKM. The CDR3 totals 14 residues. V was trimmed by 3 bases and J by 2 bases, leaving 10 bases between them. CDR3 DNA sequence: TGTGCCAGCAGTTTTACAGGGCGACAAGAGACCCAGTACTTC. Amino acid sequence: CASSFTGRQETQYF.

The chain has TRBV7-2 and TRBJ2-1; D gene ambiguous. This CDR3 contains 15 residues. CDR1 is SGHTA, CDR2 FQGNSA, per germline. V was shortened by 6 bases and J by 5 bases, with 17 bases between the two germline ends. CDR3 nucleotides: TGTGCCAGCAGTTCAAGACCTTCCCGGGACAATGAGCAGTTCTTC. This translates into CASSSRPSRDNEQFF.

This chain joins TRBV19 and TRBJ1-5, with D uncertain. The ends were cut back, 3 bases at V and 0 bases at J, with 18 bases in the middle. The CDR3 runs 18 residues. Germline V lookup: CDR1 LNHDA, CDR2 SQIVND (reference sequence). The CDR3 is CASSMVGTVDYSNQPQHF. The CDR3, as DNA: TGTGCCAGTAGTATGGTCGGAACAGTTGATTATAGCAATCAGCCCCAGCATTTT.

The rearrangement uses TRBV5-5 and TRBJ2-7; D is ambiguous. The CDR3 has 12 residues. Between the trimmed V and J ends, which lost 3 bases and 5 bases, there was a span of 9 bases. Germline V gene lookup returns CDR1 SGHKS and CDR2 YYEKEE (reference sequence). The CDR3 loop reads CASSSDSDEQYF. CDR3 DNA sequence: TGTGCCAGCAGCTCAGATTCTGACGAGCAGTACTTC.